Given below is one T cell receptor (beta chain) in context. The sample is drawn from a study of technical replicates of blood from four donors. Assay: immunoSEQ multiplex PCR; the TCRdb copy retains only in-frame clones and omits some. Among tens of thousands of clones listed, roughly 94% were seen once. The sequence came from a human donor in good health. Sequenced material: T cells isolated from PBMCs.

CDR3 region: CAWSVGGNTIYF. Here the CDR3 DNA reads TGTGCCTGGAGTGTCGGTGGAAACACCATATATTTT. The rearrangement joins TRBV30 to TRBJ1-3, with D hard to call. The ends were cut back, 0 bases at V and 3 bases at J, with 3 bases in the middle. The germline V gene encodes CDR1 GTSNPN and CDR2 SVGIG (reference sequence). This CDR3 region has 12 residues. Together with reference TRBV30 and TRBJ1-3, the CDR3 gives the full variable domain: SQTIHQWPATLVQPVGSPLSLECTVEGTSNPNLYWYRQAAGRGLQLLFYSVGIGQISSEVPQNLSASRPQDRQFILSSKKLLLSDSGFYLCAWSVGGNTIYFGEGSWLTVV.